A selection of T cell receptor beta chains follows, all from one sample in a study of blood T cell repertoires in COVID-19. Data came from immunoSEQ multiplex PCR; TCRdb stores just in-frame clones and leaves some out. The table shows 230,000 or so clones, with 81% occurring only once. The source material was peripheral blood. The receptor set was obtained from a woman of 80 years or more with COVID-19, enrolled during active disease. CDR3s include the opening cysteine and the closing phenylalanine or tryptophan. The D gene is left open where the match is weak. Clone size appears in some rows only: once, few, many, or a class for an expanded clone.

D | size | J | V | CDR3 | DNA
. | . | TRBJ2-1 | TRBV20-1 | CSARSDNEQFF | TGCAGTGCTAGATCAGACAATGAGCAGTTCTTC
TRBD1 | . | TRBJ1-1 | TRBV7-2 | CASSLRPRGNTEAFF | TGTGCCAGCAGCTTACGGCCCAGGGGGAATACTGAAGCTTTCTTT
TRBD1 | . | TRBJ1-2 | TRBV19 | CASSRTGRLGYTF | TGTGCCAGTAGTAGGACAGGGCGTTTGGGCTACACCTTC
. | few | TRBJ2-7 | TRBV2 | CASKQGTYEQYF | TGTGCCAGCAAGCAGGGTACCTACGAGCAGTACTTC
TRBD2 | . | TRBJ2-6 | TRBV6-2/TRBV6-3 | CASNPGGYGANVLTF | TGTGCCAGCAACCCCGGGGGGTATGGGGCCAACGTCCTGACTTTC
TRBD1 | . | TRBJ2-7 | TRBV29-1 | CSVWDRGDEQYF | TGCAGCGTGTGGGACAGGGGCGACGAGCAGTACTTC
. | . | TRBJ2-1 | TRBV5-5 | CASSLFVNQQSNEQFF | TGTGCCAGCAGCTTGTTTGTCAATCAACAATCCAATGAGCAGTTCTTC
. | . | TRBJ1-3 | TRBV20-1 | CSASQISGNTIYF | TGCAGTGCTAGTCAAATCTCTGGAAACACCATATATTTT
. | . | TRBJ2-2 | TRBV27 | CASTLRKRPNTGELFF | TGTGCCAGCACCCTCCGAAAGCGGCCGAACACCGGGGAGCTGTTTTTT
. | . | TRBJ1-1 | TRBV7-2 | CASTSSDRKAFF | TGTGCCAGCACATCCTCGGACAGAAAAGCTTTCTTT
. | . | TRBJ1-1 | TRBV28 | CASSSATASDTEAFF | TGTGCCAGCAGCTCCGCCACGGCCAGCGACACTGAAGCTTTCTTT
. | . | TRBJ1-5 | TRBV6-5 | CASSDSDNQPQHF | TGTGCCAGCAGCGACAGTGACAATCAGCCCCAGCATTTT
. | . | TRBJ2-7 | TRBV6-5 | CASSYGGGANIYEQYF | TGTGCCAGCAGTTACGGGGGGGGCGCAAATATCTACGAGCAGTACTTC
. | . | TRBJ2-5 | TRBV11-2 | CASRRTRGETQYF | TGTGCCAGCAGACGAACACGAGGAGAGACCCAGTACTTC
. | . | TRBJ1-1 | TRBV5-1 | CASSLDGRDTEAFF | TGCGCCAGCAGCTTGGACGGGAGGGACACTGAAGCTTTCTTT
. | . | TRBJ2-7 | TRBV10-3 | CAIKDGGEYEQYF | TGTGCCATCAAAGACGGGGGAGAATACGAGCAGTACTTC
. | . | TRBJ2-7 | TRBV27 | CASSFYRAGSSYEQYF | TGTGCCAGCAGTTTTTACCGTGCTGGGAGTTCCTACGAGCAGTACTTC
. | . | TRBJ1-1 | TRBV12-5 | CASGFGGNTEAFF | TGTGCTAGTGGTTTTGGAGGGAACACTGAAGCTTTCTTT
. | . | TRBJ1-4 | TRBV2 | CASSEGQAPLEKLFF | TGTGCCAGCAGTGAAGGACAGGCCCCATTGGAAAAACTGTTTTTT
TRBD2 | . | TRBJ2-1 | TRBV2 | CASRRVAGYVNEQFF | TGTGCCAGCAGACGTGTAGCGGGGTATGTTAATGAGCAGTTCTTC
TRBD2 | . | TRBJ2-6 | TRBV6-5 | CASRLAWSGANVLTF | TGTGCCAGCAGACTAGCGTGGTCTGGGGCCAACGTCCTGACTTTC
. | . | TRBJ2-7 | TRBV6-2/TRBV6-3 | CASSYGRTSTSYEQYF | TGTGCCAGCAGTTATGGCAGGACTTCTACCTCCTACGAGCAGTACTTC
. | . | TRBJ1-1 | TRBV6-5 | CASRVGLNTEAFF | TGTGCCAGCAGGGTGGGGCTGAACACTGAAGCTTTCTTT
TRBD1 | once | TRBJ1-1 | TRBV5-1 | CASSSQGGTEAFF | TGCGCCAGCAGCTCTCAGGGGGGCACTGAAGCTTTCTTT
. | . | TRBJ2-3 | TRBV6-5 | CATRGGPSTDTQYF | TGTGCCACCCGCGGGGGCCCTAGCACAGATACGCAGTATTTT
TRBD2 | . | TRBJ2-1 | TRBV27 | CASRLAGGAEQFF | TGTGCCAGCAGACTAGCGGGAGGAGCTGAGCAGTTCTTC
. | . | TRBJ2-6 | TRBV5-4 | CASSLFDRSSGANVLTF | TGTGCCAGCAGCTTGTTTGACAGGTCCTCTGGGGCCAACGTCCTGACTTTC
. | . | TRBJ1-5 | TRBV28 | CASSLPRVVNNQPQHF | TGTGCCAGCAGTTTGCCGAGGGTAGTGAACAATCAGCCCCAGCATTTT
. | . | TRBJ2-3 | TRBV5-8 | CASSLGRRLTDTQYF | TGTGCCAGCAGCTTGGGCCGGAGACTCACAGATACGCAGTATTTT
TRBD2 | . | TRBJ2-3 | TRBV29-1 | CSVQGGGATDTQYF | TGCAGCGTTCAAGGCGGGGGAGCCACAGATACGCAGTATTTT
TRBD1 | . | TRBJ1-6 | TRBV7-9 | CASQSGQNGNPLHF | TGTGCCAGCCAGTCGGGACAGAATGGAAACCCCCTCCACTTT
. | . | TRBJ2-3 | TRBV4-1 | CASSQGSGAGTDTQYF | TGCGCCAGCAGCCAGGGTAGCGGAGCAGGGACAGATACGCAGTATTTT
. | . | TRBJ2-3 | TRBV3-1/TRBV3-2 | CASSQGGESDTQYF | TGTGCCAGCAGCCAGGGCGGGGAATCGGATACGCAGTATTTT
. | . | TRBJ1-5 | TRBV28 | CASSFSGGRNQPQHF | TGTGCCAGCAGTTTCTCGGGGGGGCGGAATCAGCCCCAGCATTTT
TRBD1 | . | TRBJ1-2 | TRBV5-1 | CASSLMGQSNYGYTF | TGCGCCAGCAGCTTGATGGGACAGTCTAACTATGGCTACACCTTC
TRBD1 | . | TRBJ2-5 | TRBV6-5 | CASNPDRGRGETQYF | TGTGCCAGCAACCCAGACAGGGGACGAGGGGAGACCCAGTACTTC
TRBD1 | . | TRBJ1-1 | TRBV4-1 | CASSQGQPSGTEAFF | TGCGCCAGCAGCCAGGGACAGCCCTCGGGAACTGAAGCTTTCTTT
. | . | TRBJ1-3 | TRBV5-4 | CASSLAPGSGNTIYF | TGTGCCAGCAGCTTGGCCCCGGGGTCCGGAAACACCATATATTTT
. | . | TRBJ2-1 | TRBV7-3 | CASSTGSHNEQFF | TGTGCCAGCAGCACGGGGTCCCACAATGAGCAGTTCTTC
TRBD1 | . | TRBJ1-1 | TRBV5-5 | CASSFGTANTEAFF | TGTGCCAGCAGCTTCGGGACAGCGAACACTGAAGCTTTCTTT
. | . | TRBJ1-2 | TRBV19 | CASSRASRLYGYTF | TGTGCCAGTAGTAGGGCCAGTCGTCTCTATGGCTACACCTTC
. | . | TRBJ2-7 | TRBV14 | CASSQGYERTYEQYF | TGTGCCAGCAGCCAAGGGTACGAGCGGACCTACGAGCAGTACTTC
. | . | TRBJ1-1 | TRBV7-9 | CASSLATSGEAFF | TGTGCCAGCAGCTTAGCTACGTCAGGTGAAGCTTTCTTT
. | . | TRBJ2-5 | TRBV30 | CAWTGEQTQYF | TGTGCCTGGACCGGAGAACAGACCCAGTACTTC
TRBD1 | . | TRBJ1-2 | TRBV12-3/TRBV12-4 | CASSFKGARYTF | TGTGCCAGCAGTTTTAAGGGGGCTCGCTACACCTTC
. | . | TRBJ2-1 | TRBV11-2 | CASSLAGGINEQFF | TGTGCCAGCAGCTTAGCAGGGGGGATCAATGAGCAGTTCTTC
. | . | TRBJ1-1 | TRBV6-5 | CASRPTGLDGEAFF | TGTGCCAGCAGGCCAACAGGGTTGGATGGCGAAGCTTTCTTT
. | few | TRBJ1-5 | TRBV3-1/TRBV3-2 | CASSQPGQAGQPQHF | TGTGCCAGCAGCCAACCCGGGCAGGCGGGTCAGCCCCAGCATTTT
TRBD2 | . | TRBJ2-4 | TRBV19 | CASSSGGEGIQYF | TGTGCCAGTAGTAGCGGGGGGGAAGGGATTCAGTACTTC